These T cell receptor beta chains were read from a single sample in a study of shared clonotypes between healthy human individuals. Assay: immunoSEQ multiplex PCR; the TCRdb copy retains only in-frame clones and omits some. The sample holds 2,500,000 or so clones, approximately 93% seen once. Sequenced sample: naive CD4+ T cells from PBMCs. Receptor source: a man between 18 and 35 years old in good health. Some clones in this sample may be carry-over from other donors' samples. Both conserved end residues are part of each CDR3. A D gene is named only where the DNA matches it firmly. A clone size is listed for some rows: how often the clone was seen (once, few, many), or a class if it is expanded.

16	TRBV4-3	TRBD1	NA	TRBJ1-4	CASSQVRGTGEEKLFF	TGCGCCAGCAGCCAAGTGAGGGGGACAGGGGAAGAAAAACTGTTTTTT
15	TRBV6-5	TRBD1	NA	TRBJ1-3	CASSYQGAVGNTIYF	TGTGCCAGCAGTTATCAGGGGGCGGTAGGAAACACCATATATTTT
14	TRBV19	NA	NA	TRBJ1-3	CASSALSSGNTIYF	TGTGCCAGTAGTGCCCTGAGCTCTGGAAACACCATATATTTT
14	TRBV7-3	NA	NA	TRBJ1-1	CASSVGRLNTEAFF	TGTGCCAGCAGCGTGGGACGGTTGAACACTGAAGCTTTCTTT
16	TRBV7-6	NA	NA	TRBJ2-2	CASSLLGRQNTGELFF	TGTGCCAGCAGCTTACTAGGACGGCAGAACACCGGGGAGCTGTTTTTT
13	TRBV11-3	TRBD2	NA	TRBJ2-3	CASKGRGTDTQYF	TGTGCCAGCAAAGGGAGGGGTACAGATACGCAGTATTTT
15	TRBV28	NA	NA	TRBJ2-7	CASSLWQGYLFEQYF	TGTGCCAGCAGTTTATGGCAGGGCTATCTTTTCGAGCAGTACTTC
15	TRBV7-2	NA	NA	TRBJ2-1	CASSPSIGSYNEQFF	TGTGCCAGCAGCCCGTCAATAGGGTCCTACAATGAGCAGTTCTTC
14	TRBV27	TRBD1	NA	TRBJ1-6	CASRPGQRNSPLHF	TGTGCCAGCAGACCGGGACAGCGGAATTCACCCCTCCACTTT
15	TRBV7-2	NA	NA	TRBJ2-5	CASSLIPGPQETQYF	TGTGCCAGCAGCTTAATACCGGGACCTCAAGAGACCCAGTACTTC
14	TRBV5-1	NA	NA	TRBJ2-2	CASSLTGLTGELFF	TGCGCCAGCAGCCTGACAGGTCTCACCGGGGAGCTGTTTTTT
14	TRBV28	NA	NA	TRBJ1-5	CATAREVSNQPQHF	TGTGCCACAGCGAGGGAGGTTAGCAATCAGCCCCAGCATTTT
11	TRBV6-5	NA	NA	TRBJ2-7	CASGQGYEQYF	TGTGCCAGCGGGCAGGGCTACGAGCAGTACTTC
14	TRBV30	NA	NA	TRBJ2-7	CAWSVQGSPDEQYF	TGTGCCTGGAGTGTGCAGGGCTCCCCGGACGAGCAGTACTTC
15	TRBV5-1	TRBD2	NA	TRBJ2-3	CASRLAGGVPDTQYF	TGCGCCAGCAGACTAGCGGGAGGGGTGCCAGATACGCAGTATTTT
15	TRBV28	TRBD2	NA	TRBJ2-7	CASAKALAGSSEQYF	TGTGCCAGCGCGAAAGCCCTAGCGGGGTCGTCTGAGCAGTACTTC
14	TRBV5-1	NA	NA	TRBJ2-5	CASSLVPDQETQYF	TGCGCCAGCAGCTTGGTGCCGGATCAAGAGACCCAGTACTTC
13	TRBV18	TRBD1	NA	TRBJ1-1	CASSPNRGPEAFF	TGTGCCAGCTCACCGAACAGGGGGCCTGAAGCTTTCTTT
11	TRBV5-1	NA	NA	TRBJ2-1	CASTQNNEQFF	TGCGCCAGCACGCAGAACAATGAGCAGTTCTTC
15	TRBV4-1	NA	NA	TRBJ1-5	CASSQAQGSDQPQHF	TGCGCCAGCAGCCAAGCACAGGGATCCGATCAGCCCCAGCATTTT
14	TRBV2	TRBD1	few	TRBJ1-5	CASMGTASNQPQHF	TGTGCCAGCATGGGGACAGCCAGCAATCAGCCCCAGCATTTT
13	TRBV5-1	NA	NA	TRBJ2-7	CASSLQPLYEQYF	TGCGCCAGCAGCTTGCAGCCTCTCTACGAGCAGTACTTC
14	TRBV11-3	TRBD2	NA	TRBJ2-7	CASSRTSASYEQYF	TGTGCCAGCTCGAGGACTAGCGCATCCTACGAGCAGTACTTC
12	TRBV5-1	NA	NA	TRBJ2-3	CASSPGADTQYF	TGCGCCAGCAGTCCAGGGGCAGATACGCAGTATTTT
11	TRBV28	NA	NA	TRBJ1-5	CASRPKQPQHF	TGTGCCAGCAGACCTAAACAGCCCCAGCATTTT
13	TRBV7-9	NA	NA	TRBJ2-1	CASSPGTPNEQFF	TGTGCCAGCAGCCCGGGGACTCCAAATGAGCAGTTCTTC
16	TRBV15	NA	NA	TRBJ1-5	CATSRWGRGGNQPQHF	TGTGCCACCAGCAGATGGGGGCGGGGTGGCAATCAGCCCCAGCATTTT
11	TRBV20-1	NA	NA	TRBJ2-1	CSQGRFNEQFF	TGCAGCCAGGGACGCTTCAATGAGCAGTTCTTC
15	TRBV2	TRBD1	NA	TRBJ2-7	CASRLDRVLSYEQYF	TGTGCCAGCAGGCTGGACAGGGTGCTATCCTACGAGCAGTACTTC
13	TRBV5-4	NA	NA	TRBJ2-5	CASSLSNGETQYF	TGTGCCAGCAGCTTGTCTAATGGAGAGACCCAGTACTTC
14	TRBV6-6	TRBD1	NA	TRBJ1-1	CASSRQGESTEAFF	TGTGCCAGCAGTCGACAGGGGGAGAGCACTGAAGCTTTCTTT
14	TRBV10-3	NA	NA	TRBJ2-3	CAINRQFRTDTQYF	TGTGCCATCAACCGACAGTTTCGCACAGATACGCAGTATTTT
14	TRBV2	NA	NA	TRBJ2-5	CASSEGRGEETQYF	TGTGCCAGCAGTGAAGGCAGGGGTGAGGAGACCCAGTACTTC
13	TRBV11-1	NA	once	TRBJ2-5	CASSPHTEETQYF	TGTGCCAGCAGCCCCCATACAGAAGAGACCCAGTACTTC
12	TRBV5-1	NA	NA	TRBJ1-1	CASSSEGTEAFF	TGCGCCAGCTCTTCCGAGGGAACTGAAGCTTTCTTT
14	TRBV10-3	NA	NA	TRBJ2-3	CAISADTPADTQYF	TGTGCCATCAGTGCGGACACCCCGGCAGATACGCAGTATTTT
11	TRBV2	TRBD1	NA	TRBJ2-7	CASGTVNEQYF	TGTGCCAGCGGGACAGTAAACGAGCAGTACTTC
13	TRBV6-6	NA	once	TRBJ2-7	CASSRSQGYEQYF	TGTGCCAGCAGTAGGAGTCAGGGTTACGAGCAGTACTTC
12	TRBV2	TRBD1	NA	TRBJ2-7	CASRGQVYEQYF	TGTGCCAGCAGGGGACAGGTGTACGAGCAGTACTTC
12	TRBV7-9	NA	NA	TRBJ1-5	CASSLPNQPQHF	TGTGCCAGCAGCCTCCCCAATCAGCCCCAGCATTTT
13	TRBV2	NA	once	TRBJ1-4	CASSLNPGAKLFF	TGTGCCAGCAGCCTAAACCCGGGCGCAAAACTGTTTTTT
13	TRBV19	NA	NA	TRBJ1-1	CASSGVVGTEAFF	TGTGCCAGTAGTGGAGTGGTGGGGACTGAAGCTTTCTTT
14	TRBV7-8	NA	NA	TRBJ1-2	CASSQMRNYYGYTF	TGTGCCAGCAGCCAAATGCGGAATTATTATGGCTACACCTTC
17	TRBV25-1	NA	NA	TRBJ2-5	CASSEYRGQGTKETQYF	TGTGCCAGCAGTGAATATAGGGGCCAGGGGACTAAAGAGACCCAGTACTTC
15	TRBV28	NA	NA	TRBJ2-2	CASSSGGPNTGELFF	TGTGCCAGCAGTTCGGGCGGCCCGAACACCGGGGAGCTGTTTTTT
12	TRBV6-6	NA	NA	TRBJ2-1	CASSYSGDVQFF	TGTGCCAGCAGTTACTCGGGGGACGTACAGTTCTTC